This T cell receptor beta chain came from a study of CD8 T cells in Susac syndrome (dated by TCRdb to the late 2010s). Regarding the study in general: Whether CD8+ T cell activation and differentiation in Susac syndrome was antigen driven was tested using repertoire sequencing. CD8+ T cell repertoire clonality was compared between some 12 healthy donors, some 14 Susac syndrome patients and 15 multiple sclerosis patients.

RNA was extracted with the RNeasy kit and roughly 0.5 to 1 ug was reverse transcribed using random hexamers. The immunoSEQ multiplex PCR assay, which covers 54 Vbeta and 13 Jbeta segments, was used to amplify TCR beta CDR3 regions. To correct PCR amplification bias, a synthetic template baseline was used for both primer optimization and computational correction. Per the source publication's procedure: Reads were annotated to V, D and J genes per IMGT and analyzed with immunoSEQ Analyzer, keeping only productive sequences. Clonality was computed as one minus Shannon entropy normalized by log2 of the number of productive unique sequences. Public and private clones were assessed among the 100 most prevalent clones of each patient and control. Clones were defined as Susac-specific when absent from the healthy and MS cohorts, from 1052 published viral clones and from other ImmuneACCESS disease sequences. In-frame beta chains were kept once TCRdb had trimmed the public reads at Q25 with fastp and called clones with MiXCR. Merged by CDR3 protein, the rows form single entries marked with the most common genes and DNA. The V and J calls, along with clone size, are taken from TCRdb and not from the paper's own processing. This sample holds around 270,000 distinct CDR3 sequences; roughly 85% were observed only once. In total, the top ten clones hold 0.21% of the sample.

In regard to this clonotype: The antigen this receptor binds is unknown. One base away there is no much larger clone; base qualities are not given.

Peripheral blood CD8+ and CD4+ T cells from healthy donors, Susac syndrome patients and multiple sclerosis patients were profiled by high-throughput TCR beta sequencing. Multiple sclerosis controls were treatment-naive patients with stable or active relapsing-remitting disease fulfilling revised McDonald criteria. Bulk CD8+ and CD4+ T cells were purified magnetically by negative isolation, whereas CD8+ TEMRA cells were enriched by FACS. Blood was drawn into EDTA tubes, processed within 24 hours, and PBMCs were isolated by density gradient centrifugation. PBMCs intended for TCR sequencing were cryopreserved in liquid nitrogen and were subsequently thawed in a 37 degrees C water bath. A purity of at least 90% was achieved for sorted or isolated CD4+, CD8+ and CD8+ TEMRA cells. What the research found in general, with its limitations: The number of individuals in the TCR sequencing and HLA analysis was acknowledged as relatively small.

The CDR1 and CDR2 encoded by the germline V gene (reference sequence) are PRHDT and FYEKMQ. V is pared back by 0 bases and J by 0 bases, with 6 bases lying between the germline termini. The CDR3 runs 14 residues from the cysteine to the phenylalanine. Solely the CDR3 DNA is kept, with 42 bases framed from the first base. The sample consisted of CD8+ T cells from PBMCs. The TCR was taken from a human donor with multiple sclerosis. Here the chain combines TRBV13 and TRBJ2-7; no D segment can be confidently identified. The DNA sequence is TGTGCCAGCAGCTTAGGGGTCGCCTCCTACGAGCAGTACTTC. Its amino acids are CASSLGVASYEQYF.